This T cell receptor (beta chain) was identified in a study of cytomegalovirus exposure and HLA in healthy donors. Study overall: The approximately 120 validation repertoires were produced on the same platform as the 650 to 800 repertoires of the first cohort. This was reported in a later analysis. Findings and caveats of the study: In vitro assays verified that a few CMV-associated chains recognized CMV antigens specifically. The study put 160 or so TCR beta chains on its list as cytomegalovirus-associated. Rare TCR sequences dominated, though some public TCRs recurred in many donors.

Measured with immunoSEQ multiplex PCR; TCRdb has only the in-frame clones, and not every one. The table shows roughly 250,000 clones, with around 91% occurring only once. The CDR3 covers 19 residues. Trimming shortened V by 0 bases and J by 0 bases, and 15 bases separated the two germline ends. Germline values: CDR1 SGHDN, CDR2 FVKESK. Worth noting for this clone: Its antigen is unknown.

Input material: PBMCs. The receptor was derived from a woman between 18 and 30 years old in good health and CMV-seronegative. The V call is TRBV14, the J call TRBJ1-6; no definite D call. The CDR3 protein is CASSQEWSVASSYNSPLHF. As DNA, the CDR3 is TGTGCCAGCAGCCAAGAATGGTCGGTAGCCAGCTCCTATAATTCACCCCTCCACTTT.